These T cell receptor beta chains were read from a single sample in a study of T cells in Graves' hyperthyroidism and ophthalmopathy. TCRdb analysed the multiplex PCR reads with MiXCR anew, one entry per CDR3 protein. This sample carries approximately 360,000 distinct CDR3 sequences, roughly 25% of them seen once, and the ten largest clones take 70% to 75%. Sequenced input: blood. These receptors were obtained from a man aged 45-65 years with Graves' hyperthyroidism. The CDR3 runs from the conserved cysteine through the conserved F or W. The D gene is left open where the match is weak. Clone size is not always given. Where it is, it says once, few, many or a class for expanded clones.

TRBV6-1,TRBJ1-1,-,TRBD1,TGTGCCAGCAGTGACAGGGGGAGGTCCACTGAAGCTTTCTTT,CASSDRGRSTEAFF
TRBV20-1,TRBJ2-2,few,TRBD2,TGCAGTGCTAGAGGATATACTAGCGGGAGCGACACCGGGGAGCTGTTTTTT,CSARGYTSGSDTGELFF
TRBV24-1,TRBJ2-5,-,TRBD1,TGTGCCACCAGTGATTTTGGCAGGGGGTTCCGAGAGACCCAGTACTTC,CATSDFGRGFRETQYF
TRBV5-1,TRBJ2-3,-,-,TGCGCCAGCAGCTTCGAGGGACACCACACAGATACGCAGTATTTT,CASSFEGHHTDTQYF
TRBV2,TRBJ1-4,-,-,TGTGCCAGCAGTGAAAGGAGGGGTGAAAAACTGTTTTTT,CASSERRGEKLFF
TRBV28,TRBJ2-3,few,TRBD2,TGTGGCAGCGGGGAGCGGGAGGGCCTTAGGGATACGCAGTATTTT,CGSGEREGLRDTQYF
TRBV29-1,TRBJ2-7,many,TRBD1,TGCAGCGGAGGACAGGGCTCCTACGAGCAGTACTTC,CSGGQGSYEQYF
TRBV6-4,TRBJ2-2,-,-,TGTGCCAGCAGGACTCGGGGTCCAGGGGAGCTGTTTTTT,CASRTRGPGELFF
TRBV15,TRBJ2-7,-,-,TGTGCCACCAGCAGGGGACTCAGGGGGGGGGCCTACGAGCAGTACTTC,CATSRGLRGGAYEQYF
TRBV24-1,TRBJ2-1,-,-,TGTGCCAGCTCTCCGGGACGAACCAATGAGCAGTTCTTC,CASSPGRTNEQFF
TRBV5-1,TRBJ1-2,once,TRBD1,TGCGCCAGCAGCGGGACAGGGGACTATGGCTACACCTTC,CASSGTGDYGYTF
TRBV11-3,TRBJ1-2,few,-,TGTGCCAGCAGCCAACCTGGGGGCTATGGCTACACCTTC,CASSQPGGYGYTF
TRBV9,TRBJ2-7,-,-,TGTGCCAGCAGCCCACTAGATTCCTACGAGCAGTACTTC,CASSPLDSYEQYF
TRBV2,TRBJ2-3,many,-,TGTGCCAGCAGTGACAGCGGGAGCACAGATACGCAGTATTTT,CASSDSGSTDTQYF
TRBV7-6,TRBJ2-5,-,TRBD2,TGTGCCAGCAGCTTAGAAGGGACTAGCGGGAGAGAGACCCAGTACTTC,CASSLEGTSGRETQYF
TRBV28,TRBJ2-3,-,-,TGTGCCAGCAGCTCAATAGGGGAATTTGGCACAGATACGCAGTATTTT,CASSSIGEFGTDTQYF
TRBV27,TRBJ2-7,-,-,TGTGCCAGCAGTTCAGGGTTGGCGGGGCCCTTTTACGAGCAGTACTTC,CASSSGLAGPFYEQYF
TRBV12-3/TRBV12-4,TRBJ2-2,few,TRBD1,TGTGCCAGCAGCAAAAGGGGGCAGGTCGGGGAGCTGTTTTTT,CASSKRGQVGELFF
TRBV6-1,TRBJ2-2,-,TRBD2,TGTGCCAGCAGTGGTCTGGCGAGCGGGAGGTCCGGGGAGCTGTTTTTT,CASSGLASGRSGELFF
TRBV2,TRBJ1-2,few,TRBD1,TGTGCCAGCAGACGACTAATTACAGGGGAGGCTGTGAATGGCTACACCTTC,CASRRLITGEAVNGYTF
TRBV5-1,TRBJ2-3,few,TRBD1,TGCGCCAGCAGCTCCACAGGGGCTGGAGATACGCAGTATTTT,CASSSTGAGDTQYF
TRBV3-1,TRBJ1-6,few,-,TGTGCCAGCAGCCGAATCCAGGGCCGGAATTCACCCCTCCACTTT,CASSRIQGRNSPLHF
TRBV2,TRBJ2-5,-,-,TGTGCCAGCAAGGAGGCAGACGGAGAGACCCAGTACTTC,CASKEADGETQYF
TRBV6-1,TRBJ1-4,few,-,TGTGCCAGCGGGGACACAACTAATGAAAAACTGTTTTTT,CASGDTTNEKLFF
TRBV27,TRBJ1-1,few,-,TGTGCCAGCAGACCCGGGAACCTCGGTGAAGCTTTCTTT,CASRPGNLGEAFF
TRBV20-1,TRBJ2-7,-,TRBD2,TGCAGTGCTGAGCGGGACCGGGCCGGTAATAAGAGGTCCTACGAGCAGTACTTC,CSAERDRAGNKRSYEQYF
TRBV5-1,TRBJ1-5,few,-,TGCGCCAGCAGCCTGACCGGCCGGGGGAGTCAGCCCCAGCATTTT,CASSLTGRGSQPQHF
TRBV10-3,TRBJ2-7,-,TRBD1,TGTGCCATCAGTGAAACAGGGGAAGGGGAGCAGTACTTC,CAISETGEGEQYF
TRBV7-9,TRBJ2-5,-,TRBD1,TGTGCCAGCAGATTGCCGGGACAGGGAAAAGGGACCCAGTACTTC,CASRLPGQGKGTQYF
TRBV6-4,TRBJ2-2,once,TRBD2,TGTGCCAGCAGTGACTCGCTAGCGGGAGCCGGGGAGCTGTTTTTT,CASSDSLAGAGELFF
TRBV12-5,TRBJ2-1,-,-,TGTGCTAGTGGTTTTAATGAGCAGTTCTTC,CASGFNEQFF